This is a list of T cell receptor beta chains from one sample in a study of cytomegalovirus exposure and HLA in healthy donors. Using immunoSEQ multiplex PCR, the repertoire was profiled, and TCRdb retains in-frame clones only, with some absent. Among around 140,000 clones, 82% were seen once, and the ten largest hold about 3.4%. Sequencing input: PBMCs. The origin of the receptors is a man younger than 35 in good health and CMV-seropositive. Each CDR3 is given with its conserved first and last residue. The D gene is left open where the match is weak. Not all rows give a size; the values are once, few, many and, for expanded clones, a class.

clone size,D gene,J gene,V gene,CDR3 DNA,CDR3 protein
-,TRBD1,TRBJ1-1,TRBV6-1,TGTGCCACTCCGACAGGGTGGATGAACACTGAAGCTTTCTTT,CATPTGWMNTEAFF
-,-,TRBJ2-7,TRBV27,TGTGCCAGCAGTCTCGCGTCCTCGGGTAGGGAGCAGTACTTC,CASSLASSGREQYF
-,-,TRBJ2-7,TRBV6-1,TGTGCCAGCAGTGAAACTAGGGTACGGCCCTACGAGCAGTACTTC,CASSETRVRPYEQYF
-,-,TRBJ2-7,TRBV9,TGTGCCAGCAGCCCAAGAGGGACTCGAGAACTCTACGAGCAGTACTTC,CASSPRGTRELYEQYF
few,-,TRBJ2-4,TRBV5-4,TGTGCCAGCAGCTCGACAGAGGACATTCAGTACTTC,CASSSTEDIQYF
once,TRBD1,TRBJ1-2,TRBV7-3,TGTGCCAGCAGCTCCCTTCCGGGACAGGGGGCTGGCTACACCTTC,CASSSLPGQGAGYTF
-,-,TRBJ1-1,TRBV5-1,TGCGCCAGCAGCTTGGTGGCAGACACTGAAGCTTTCTTT,CASSLVADTEAFF
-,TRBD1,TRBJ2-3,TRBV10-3,TGTGCCATCAGTGGGGGACAGGGGACAGATACGCAGTATTTT,CAISGGQGTDTQYF
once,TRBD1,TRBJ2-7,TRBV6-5,TGTGCCAGCAGTTACAGGCAGGGGGCCTACGACGAGCAGTACTTC,CASSYRQGAYDEQYF
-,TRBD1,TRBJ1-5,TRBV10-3,TGTGCCATCAGTGGGGGACAGATCAATCAGCCCCAGCATTTT,CAISGGQINQPQHF
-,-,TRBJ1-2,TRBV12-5,TGTGCTAGTGGCCTGTTGGGCTCTGGCTACACCTTC,CASGLLGSGYTF
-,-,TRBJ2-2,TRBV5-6,TGTGCCAGCAGCTCTAGGCGGGGCGCCGGGGAGCTGTTTTTT,CASSSRRGAGELFF
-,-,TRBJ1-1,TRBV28,TGTGCCAGCAGTTTAGGAGGGAACACTGAAGCTTTCTTT,CASSLGGNTEAFF
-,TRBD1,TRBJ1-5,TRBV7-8,TGTGCCAGCAGCTTAGACGGGACAGGGAATCAGCCCCAGCATTTT,CASSLDGTGNQPQHF
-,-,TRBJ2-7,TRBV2,TGTGCCAGCAGGACTCCCTCATGGGGCGAGCAGTACTTC,CASRTPSWGEQYF
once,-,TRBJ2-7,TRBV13,TGTGCCAGCAGCTTATTGGTGGAGGGGTCCTACGAGCAGTACTTC,CASSLLVEGSYEQYF
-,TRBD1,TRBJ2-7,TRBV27,TGTGCCAGCAGTACGACAGGGGGCCGGTACGAGCAGTACTTC,CASSTTGGRYEQYF
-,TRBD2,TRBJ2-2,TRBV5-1,TGCGCCAGCAGCTTCCTAGCGGGAGGGCCCACCGGGGAGCTGTTTTTT,CASSFLAGGPTGELFF
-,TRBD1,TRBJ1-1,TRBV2,TGTGCCAGCGTCGCGACAGGGGGGGCCACTGAAGCTTTCTTT,CASVATGGATEAFF
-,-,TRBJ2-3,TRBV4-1,TGCGCCAGCAGCCAAGACCCCCCAGCAGATACGCAGTATTTT,CASSQDPPADTQYF
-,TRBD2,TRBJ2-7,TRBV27,TGTGCCAGCAGGTGGACTAGCGGGCCCTACGAGCAGTACTTC,CASRWTSGPYEQYF
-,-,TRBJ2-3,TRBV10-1,TGCGCCAGCACCCGTGAATATAGTTTT,CASTREYSF
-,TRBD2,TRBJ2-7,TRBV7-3,TGTGCCAGCAGCTTCCCGGGACTAGCGGGAGACCCCGACTACGAGCAGTACTTC,CASSFPGLAGDPDYEQYF
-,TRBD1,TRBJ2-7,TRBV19,TGTGCCAGTAGTCTTGGACAGGGCTCTTCCTACGAGCAGTACTTC,CASSLGQGSSYEQYF
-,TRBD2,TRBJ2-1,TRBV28,TGTGCCAGCAGTTTATTTAGCGGGAGAATCTATGAGCAGTTCTTC,CASSLFSGRIYEQFF
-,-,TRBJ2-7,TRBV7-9,TGTGCCAGCAGCTTGGTTAGCTCCTACGAGCAGTACTTC,CASSLVSSYEQYF
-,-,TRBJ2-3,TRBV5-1,TGCGCCAGCCAAGGACAGAGCACAGATACGCAGTATTTT,CASQGQSTDTQYF
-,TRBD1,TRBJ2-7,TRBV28,TGTGCCAGCAGTCCGCAGGGGGAAGTCGAGCAGTACTTC,CASSPQGEVEQYF
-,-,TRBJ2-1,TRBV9,TGTGCCAGCAGCCCCGCGGGGCTAGGGACCTTCAATGAGCAGTTCTTC,CASSPAGLGTFNEQFF